The 9 T cell receptor beta chains below were found in one sample sequenced in a study of OX40 agonist ivuxolimab in advanced cancers. Libraries were constructed by the immunoSEQ multiplex PCR assay. TCRdb mirrors the immuneACCESS table, restricted to in-frame sequences. Some clones are absent from its copies; in checked studies, under half trace to an unresolved V gene, and the reason for the others is unknown. The sample has roughly 60,000 clones on record, 85% of them singletons. The top ten hold 4% of the sample. This specimen was CD4+ or CD8+ T cells sorted from blood, taken in a trial of the OX40 agonist ivuxolimab. Source of these receptors: an adult with an advanced solid tumor such as melanoma, head and neck, liver or kidney cancer.

The chain carries TRBV27 and TRBJ2-2, with 8 bases aligning to TRBD1. V gave up 5 bases and J gave up 6 bases; unmatched junction bases: 8. Germline-derived CDR1 and CDR2 are MNHEY and SMNVEV (reference sequence). CDR3 length equals 15 residues. CDR3 loop: CASSPRTGRPGELFF. The CDR3 DNA follows: TGTGCCAGCAGTCCGCGGACAGGGAGACCCGGGGAGCTGTTTTTT.

CDR3 nucleotide sequence: TGTGCCAGCAGTGAAGTCGCCGGGAACACCGGGGAGCTGTTTTTT. This codes for CASSEVAGNTGELFF. The chain has TRBV2 and TRBJ2-2; D unresolved. Germline V CDR1 and CDR2: SNHLY, FYNNEI. Trimming took 1 base from V and 1 from J, leaving 7 bases between them. There are 15 residues in the CDR3.

V gene TRBV30 combines with J gene TRBJ2-2; D is unclear. With 0 bases removed from V and 3 bases from J, the gap between germline ends came to 11 bases. In germline, CDR1 is GTSNPN, CDR2 SVGIG (reference sequence). The CDR3 covers 15 residues. The CDR3 coding sequence is TGTGCCTGGAGTGTATTAACTGGGGACACCGGGGAGCTGTTTTTT. Residues: CAWSVLTGDTGELFF. Drawing the rest from reference TRBV30 and TRBJ2-2, the complete variable domain is SQTIHQWPATLVQPVGSPLSLECTVEGTSNPNLYWYRQAAGRGLQLLFYSVGIGQISSEVPQNLSASRPQDRQFILSSKKLLLSDSGFYLCAWSVLTGDTGELFFGEGSRLTVL.

This sequence joins TRBV2 and TRBJ2-1, with a weak D call TRBD1 (5 bases). The CDR3 loop spans 14 amino acids. CDR1 and CDR2 from the germline V gene are SNHLY and FYNNEI. V was clipped by 1 base and J by 12 bases, with 16 bases between them. DNA for the CDR3: TGTGCCAGCAGTGAAGGGGGCCTCCTTATGGTGCAGTTCTTC. Translation gives CASSEGGLLMVQFF.

The gene calls are TRBV13 and TRBJ2-7; D gene ambiguous. CDR3 size: 13 residues. Trimming removed 1 base at V and 3 bases at J, with 7 bases between. The germline V gene encodes CDR1 PRHDT and CDR2 FYEKMQ (reference sequence). The CDR3 here is CASSLEGNYEQYF. CDR3 in DNA: TGTGCCAGCAGCTTAGAAGGGAACTACGAGCAGTACTTC.

This clone came up a few times. DNA of the CDR3: TGTGCCAGCAGCCCTAGTGGACGCGCGTATGGCTACACCTTC. Translating gives CASSPSGRAYGYTF. The gene calls are TRBV11-2 and TRBJ1-2; D is undetermined. CDR1 SGHAT and CDR2 FQNNGV come from the germline V gene. The CDR3 is 14 residues long. Trimming cost V 5 bases and J 5 bases, with 15 bases left between them.

The V call is TRBV18, the J call TRBJ2-2; 10 bases agree with TRBD2. V trimming: 4 bases; J trimming: 4 bases; junction bases outside the gene matches: 12. The CDR3 consists of 18 residues. The germline CDR1 and CDR2 sequences are KGHSH and LQKENI. The CDR3 loop reads CASSRPGTSVKFTGELFF. The CDR3 nucleotides are TGTGCCAGCTCACGCCCCGGGACTAGCGTCAAGTTCACCGGGGAGCTGTTTTTT.

The chain combines TRBV28 with TRBJ2-6; D might be TRBD2 (6 bases). CDR1 MDHEN and CDR2 SYDVKM come from the germline V gene. This CDR3 comprises 18 residues. V shed 8 bases and J shed 2 bases, with 22 bases lying between them. This CDR3 is CASSATGRRVTGANVLTF. The CDR3 bases are TGTGCCAGCTCTGCTACGGGGCGGAGGGTTACTGGGGCCAACGTCCTGACTTTC.

This chain joins TRBV7-8 and TRBJ2-5; 10 positions agree with TRBD2. After removal of 5 bases from V and 5 bases from J, the junction contained 11 bases not matched to a gene. The CDR3 extends over 16 amino acids. CDR1 is SGHVS, CDR2 FQNEAQ, per germline. In DNA, the CDR3 is TGTGCCAGCAGCGCCCGGGGAGCGGGAGGGAGGGAGACCCAGTACTTC. As protein: CASSARGAGGRETQYF.